This T cell receptor (beta chain) comes out of a study of CD8+ T cells in alopecia areata (dated by TCRdb to about 2018). Notes on the research overall: The treated patients, all with moderate-to-severe alopecia areata, were enrolled in an open-label pilot trial of oral tofacitinib given at 5 to 10 mg twice daily. Patients received tofacitinib for 6 to 18 months and were then followed off drug for 6 months to check for delayed response and recurrence. To study T cell clonal expansion in alopecia areata, the researchers applied high-throughput TCRbeta sequencing to both the C3H/HeJ mouse model and human patients. On the human side, TCRbeta sequencing was run on scalp tissue and on sorted CD4+ and CD8+ peripheral blood T cells from healthy controls and from alopecia areata patients with either patchy or totalis/universalis disease. Biopsies were taken from tofacitinib-treated patients at baseline and at 4 and 24 weeks of treatment, and a later scalp biopsy was taken in several of the tofacitinib-treated patients. Scalp clonality was compared among normal scalp (n=4), patchy alopecia areata scalp (n=8), and alopecia totalis/universalis scalp (n=8). RNA was extracted with the PAXgene miRNA kit for fixed scalp, the miRNeasy kit for PBMCs, and the RNeasy kit for mouse skin. immunoSEQ multiplex PCR using 35 Vbeta forward primers and 13 Jbeta reverse primers was used to amplify TCRbeta CDR3 regions. Study-level results and caveats: TCR sequences shared between patients were less clear than in mice, possibly partly because of HLA diversity in the patient population. Unlike mouse skin, which is dominated by gammadelta T cells, normal human skin has resident alphabeta T cells that are also sequenced, and this complicates analysis of the scalp TCR repertoire. Higher clonality and more expanded CD8+ clones were observed in lesional scalp than in normal scalp, particularly in alopecia totalis/universalis, a finding suggestive of antigenic drive.

Reading the label with the study, this specimen's time point is: baseline before oral tofacitinib. Lesional scalp punch biopsies and peripheral blood were obtained from alopecia areata patients. Human scalp biopsies were immediately fixed in PAXgene tissue containers. V gives up 5 bases and J gives up 0 bases, and the segment between their germline ends measures 12 bases. CDR1 SGHDT and CDR2 YYEEEE are derived from the germline V gene. The CDR3 covers 15 residues, taking in both the cysteine and the phenylalanine. The CDR3 DNA has 45 bases and is translated from base 1. This clone was seen only a few times. Its recognized antigen is unknown. One base away there is no much larger clone; base qualities are not given. The method was the immunoSEQ multiplex PCR assay. RNA was extracted from all samples and reverse transcribed into cDNA as template for TCR sequencing. First-strand cDNA was synthesized using SuperScript III with a 2:1 mix of oligo-dT and random hexamers. Amplification bias was assessed with a synthetic immune receptor repertoire, and residual bias was removed computationally. On the authors' methods: Raw reads were preprocessed to remove errors, and CDR3 was defined by IMGT conventions from the conserved cysteine to phenylalanine. Clonality was computed by normalizing Shannon entropy by log2 of the number of productive unique TCRs and subtracting the result from 1. Whether each scalp clone was CD4 or CD8 was inferred by checking scalp TCRbeta sequences against the CD4 and CD8 repertoires from sorted blood. TCRdb retrieved this table from immuneACCESS and kept in-frame rearrangements only. Not all clones are present; in checked studies, unresolved V genes account for under half, and no reason is known for the remainder. From that table come the V and J calls and clone size; the DNA was used to work out D and trimming. Present in this sample are 6,000 to 9,500 clones, approximately 70% of which were seen just once. The leading ten clones occupy around an eighth of the sample.

This TCR was recovered from a human donor with alopecia areata. The chain is assembled from TRBV5-6 and TRBJ1-3, with no D gene named confidently. The sequencing used skin, collected at week 0. The CDR3 protein: CASSLSTASGNTIYF. In nucleotides, the sequence is TGTGCCAGCAGTCTTTCCACGGCCTCTGGAAACACCATATATTTT.